Each of the 11 T cell receptor beta chains below was sequenced from the same sample in a study of HIV-infected patients and healthy controls. Reverse transcription used around 480 ng RNA and constant-region primers for alpha and beta. Alpha and beta chain libraries were made separately by chain-specific third strand synthesis with multiplexing indices. A single record per CDR3 protein comes from TCRdb applying MiXCR to the 5' RACE reads. In total, the table holds around eleven distinct CDR3 sequences. All unsorted peripheral T cells were captured because whole blood was used without fractionation. Source material: blood. The receptors were gathered from an adult in good health.

This clonotype has only one observation. Found in a library prepared for alpha chains, this beta chain is an off-target read, and its abundance has little meaning. The V and J genes are TRBV29-1 and TRBJ1-5; D unresolved. CDR1 SQVTM and CDR2 ANQGSEA come from the germline V gene. Trimming cost V 3 bases and J 0 bases, with 6 bases left between them. This CDR3 has 13 amino acids. The CDR3 DNA follows: TGCAGCGTTGAGGCGGGTAGCAATCAGCCCCAGCATTTT. This translates into CSVEAGSNQPQHF.

In the case of this clonotype: Little can be read into the size of this beta chain, an off-target read in a library designed for alpha chains. The J gene is TRBJ1-2, the V gene TRBV12-3 or TRBV12-4; 8 bases line up with TRBD1. The CDR3 runs 14 residues. With 4 bases clipped from V and 3 bases from J, the junction kept 4 bases outside the gene matches. The CDR3 sequence: CASSSDRVDYGYTF. For the CDR3, the DNA is TGTGCCAGCAGTTCGGACAGGGTGGACTATGGCTACACCTTC.

On this clonotype itself: Found in a library prepared for alpha chains, this beta chain is an off-target read, and its abundance has little meaning. V usage is TRBV24-1 and J usage is TRBJ1-1; the D is unclear. This CDR3 is built from 12 residues. Germline loops: CDR1 KGHDR, CDR2 SFDVKD. Trimming shortened V by 3 bases and J by 7 bases, and 8 bases separated the two germline ends. The CDR3: CATSDRDGEAFF. The CDR3 region has the DNA TGTGCCACCAGTGATCGAGACGGTGAAGCTTTCTTT.

Points on this clonotype: A library prepared for alpha chains yielded this beta chain as an off-target read; its size is of little meaning. This chain joins TRBV29-1 and TRBJ2-1, with 9 positions matching TRBD1. The CDR3 loop spans 14 amino acids. V dropped 8 bases and J dropped 7; count of bases not matched to a gene: 12. The germline gives CDR1 SQVTM, CDR2 ANQGSEA. The CDR3 loop reads CSFDRDRESNEQFF. CDR3 coding DNA: TGCAGCTTCGACCGGGACAGGGAGAGTAATGAGCAGTTCTTC.

With regard to this clonotype: The size of this beta chain means little, since it is a stray read in a library made for alpha chains. This chain connects TRBV14 to TRBJ2-3; TRBD1 or TRBD2 may be the D gene (6 bases each). The germline V gene encodes CDR1 SGHDN and CDR2 FVKESK. Trimming cost V 5 bases and J 4 bases, with 16 bases left between them. The CDR3 sequence is 15 residues long. CDR3 sequence: CASSSHGGRADTQYF. CDR3 in DNA: TGTGCCAGCAGCTCCCATGGGGGGCGAGCAGATACGCAGTATTTT.

By sample share, this clonotype is hyperexpanded (1% or more). Since it is a stray read in a library aimed at alpha chains, this beta chain has a size that is not meaningful. This chain connects TRBV20-1 to TRBJ2-3; the match to TRBD2 covers 10 bases. Germline CDR1 and CDR2: DFQATT and SNEGSKA (reference sequence). CDR3 length equals 15 residues. J lost 5 bases, V lost 6 bases, and 11 bases had no gene match. In DNA form, the CDR3 reads TGCAGTGCCGCCAGCCCTAGCGGGGGAGGAGATACGCAGTATTTT. Translating it yields CSAASPSGGGDTQYF.

Of note for this clonotype: Within a library made for alpha chains, this beta chain is off target, and its count is uninformative. The chain links TRBV29-1 to TRBJ1-1, with 7 bases identical to TRBD1. Losses at the gene ends were 7 bases for V and 4 bases for J; bases not matched to a gene: 12. The germline V gene encodes CDR1 SQVTM and CDR2 ANQGSEA. The CDR3 spans 14 residues. This chain's CDR3 is CSGYDRVSGTEAFF. The CDR3 nucleotides read TGCAGCGGCTATGACAGGGTATCAGGCACTGAAGCTTTCTTT.

By share of the sample, this clonotype is hyperexpanded. This beta chain is a stray read from a library made for alpha chains; its abundance is not meaningful. The chain carries TRBV5-6 and TRBJ1-1; no definite D call. V lost 0 bases, J lost 1 base, and 10 bases lay in between. Germline V gives CDR1 SGHDT, CDR2 YYEEEE. The CDR3 has 15 residues. The CDR3, as DNA: TGTGCCAGCAGCTTGGTCGGGGTACGGAACACTGAAGCTTTCTTT. Translation: CASSLVGVRNTEAFF.

By proportion, this clonotype is hyperexpanded (1% or more). A library made for alpha chains picked up this beta chain off target, so its size means little. The chain uses TRBV20-1 and TRBJ1-1, with a weak D call TRBD1 (6 bases). Trimming took 3 bases from V and 3 from J, leaving 8 bases between them. The CDR3 length is 12 residues. CDR1 and CDR2 from the germline V gene are DFQATT and SNEGSKA (reference sequence). The CDR3 loop is CSASWTDTEAFF. For the CDR3, the DNA is TGCAGTGCTAGCTGGACAGACACTGAAGCTTTCTTT.

This clonotype is deemed hyperexpanded. This beta chain turned up in a library designed for alpha chains; as an off-target read, its abundance says little. The chain recombines TRBV10-3 with TRBJ1-1, with D possibly being TRBD1 (6 bases). V gave up 11 bases and J gave up 3 bases, with 22 bases separating them. Germline-derived CDR1 and CDR2 are ENHRY and SYGVKD. This CDR3 spans 15 amino acids. The CDR3 sequence: CAVGGWSSGDTEAFF. The CDR3 DNA sequence: TGTGCCGTAGGAGGATGGAGTTCAGGGGACACTGAAGCTTTCTTT.

Regarding this clonotype: Found in a library prepared for alpha chains, this beta chain is an off-target read, and its abundance has little meaning. The CDR3 is CASSQGPDQNTEAFF. CDR3 DNA sequence: TGTGCCAGCAGCCAAGGCCCGGACCAGAACACTGAAGCTTTCTTT. This sequence joins TRBV3-1 and TRBJ1-1; D ambiguous. With 1 base removed from V and 1 base from J, the gap between germline ends came to 10 bases. Germline loops: CDR1 LGHDT, CDR2 YNNKEL (reference sequence). This CDR3 is built from 15 residues.